This passage covers 27 T cell receptor beta chains from one sample sequenced in a study of T cells in Graves' hyperthyroidism and ophthalmopathy (dated by TCRdb to about 2019). Libraries were constructed by multiplex PCR. Sequencing took place on an Illumina HiSeq 2000. The TCR beta CDR3 regions were amplified from RNA transcripts. A first-round RT-PCR of the TCR CDR3 used the HTBI primer set with the Qiagen OneStep RT-PCR kit. TCRdb trimmed public reads at Q25 via fastp, called clones via MiXCR and kept in-frame beta chains. Duplicate CDR3 protein sequences are folded into a single record with the most common DNA and genes. This sample is represented by roughly 700,000 distinct CDR3 sequences; 14% of them were singletons. Of the sample, roughly 10% falls within the top ten clones. The sample consisted of blood. These receptors originate from a woman aged 18-29 years with Graves' hyperthyroidism.

V usage is TRBV20-1 and J usage is TRBJ1-3, with D uncertain. The V end lost 0 bases, the J end lost 0 bases, and 6 bases lay between the germline ends. Germline lookup yields CDR1 DFQATT and CDR2 SNEGSKA (reference sequence). The CDR3 consists of 14 residues. As DNA, the CDR3 is TGCAGTGCTAGAGACAGCCCCTCTGGAAACACCATATATTTT. Translation gives CSARDSPSGNTIYF.

The chain carries TRBV5-5 and TRBJ2-5; TRBD2 matches 11 bases. Germline V gene lookup returns CDR1 SGHKS and CDR2 YYEKEE (reference sequence). CDR3 length equals 16 residues. V lost 5 bases, J lost 5 bases, and 11 bases stayed unmatched. CDR3: CASSESVAGGRETQYF. As DNA, the CDR3 is TGTGCCAGCAGTGAATCGGTAGCGGGAGGGCGCGAGACCCAGTACTTC.

CDR3 nucleotides: TGCAGCGTTGAGAAAGGGTCTTACACTGAAGCTTTCTTT. As protein: CSVEKGSYTEAFF. This chain uses TRBV29-1 with TRBJ1-1, with no clear D. The CDR3 loop spans 13 amino acids. Trimming left V 3 bases short and J 3 bases short, with 11 bases between. In germline, CDR1 is SQVTM, CDR2 ANQGSEA.

At least ten counts were recorded for this clonotype. The V call is TRBV7-2, the J call TRBJ2-7; 8 nucleotides line up with TRBD1. This CDR3 is built from 13 residues. Trimming cost V 5 bases and J 1 base; bases outside gene matches: 1. Germline V CDR1 and CDR2: SGHTA, FQGNSA. CDR3 in amino acids: CASSRDRSYEQYF. CDR3 sequence (DNA): TGTGCCAGCAGCCGGGACAGGTCCTACGAGCAGTACTTC.

This clonotype was detected ten times or more. The DNA for the CDR3 is TGCAGTGCTAGAGAGAACGGGGCGAGCTACAATGAGCAGTTCTTC. This translates into CSARENGASYNEQFF. This rearrangement joins TRBV20-1 to TRBJ2-1; tentatively, D is TRBD1 or TRBD2 (5 bases each). V lost 0 bases, J lost 3 bases, and 12 bases lay in between. The germline V gene encodes CDR1 DFQATT and CDR2 SNEGSKA (reference sequence). CDR3 size: 15 residues.

The chain uses TRBV7-2 and TRBJ2-1; no definite D call. Per the germline V gene, CDR1 is SGHTA and CDR2 is FQGNSA. The CDR3 sequence is 13 residues long. The ends were cut back, 3 bases at V and 8 bases at J, with 11 bases in the middle. The CDR3 sequence: CASSFSAYDEQFF. For the CDR3, the DNA is TGTGCCAGCAGCTTCTCCGCATACGATGAGCAGTTCTTC. The full variable domain, its missing parts supplied by reference TRBV7-2 and TRBJ2-1, is GAGVSQSPSNKVTEKGKDVELRCDPISGHTALYWYRQSLGQGLEFLIYFQGNSAPDKSGLPSDRFSAERTGGSVSTLTIQRTQQEDSAVYLCASSFSAYDEQFFGPGTRLTVL.

This clonotype came up many times. The chain employs TRBV7-9 and TRBJ1-3; TRBD1 is a possible D gene (5 bases). The CDR3 totals 14 residues. V dropped 4 bases and J dropped 3 bases, with 10 bases sitting between them. The V gene's germline CDR1 is SEHNR and CDR2 FQNEAQ (reference sequence). CDR3 residues: CASSSGLHGNTIYF. As DNA, the CDR3 is TGTGCCAGCAGCTCGGGACTCCATGGAAACACCATATATTTT.

This clonotype was seen at least ten times. The chain couples TRBV11-2 to TRBJ2-7; 8 bases match TRBD1. With V trimmed by 5 bases and J by 2 bases, 8 bases remained unmatched. Germline CDR1 SGHAT, CDR2 FQNNGV. This CDR3 region has 15 residues. The CDR3 loop reads CASSPTSTGAYEQYF. CDR3 bases: TGTGCCAGCAGCCCGACCTCGACAGGGGCCTACGAGCAGTACTTC.

This clonotype showed up just a few times. The chain recombines TRBV7-9 with TRBJ2-2; the D gene could be TRBD1 or TRBD2 (6 bases each). This CDR3 region has 17 residues. The germline gives CDR1 SEHNR, CDR2 FQNEAQ (reference sequence). Trimming removed 5 bases at V and 5 bases at J, with 21 bases between. CDR3 coding DNA: TGTGCCAGCAGCCCTGCCCGGGGGCACAGTCGGACCGGGGAGCTGTTTTTT. Encoded protein: CASSPARGHSRTGELFF.

This rearrangement joins TRBV4-1 to TRBJ1-2; the D is unclear. Deletions cut 1 base from V and 2 bases from J, with 11 bases between. The germline V gene encodes CDR1 MGHRA and CDR2 YSYEKL. The CDR3 loop spans 15 amino acids. CDR3 loop: CASSQGRRDNYGYTF. Here the CDR3 DNA reads TGCGCCAGCAGCCAAGGAAGGAGAGACAACTATGGCTACACCTTC.

The chain has TRBV30 and TRBJ2-3; D remains ambiguous. With 0 bases removed from V and 0 bases from J, the gap between germline ends came to 10 bases. CDR1 GTSNPN and CDR2 SVGIG come from the germline V gene (reference sequence). This CDR3 spans 15 amino acids. CDR3 in DNA: TGTGCCTGGAGTGTTACGCGCGGCAGCACAGATACGCAGTATTTT. Its translation is CAWSVTRGSTDTQYF.

The table lists this clonotype with many counts. The CDR3 nucleotides read TGTGCCAGCAGCTCGGGACAGGGGGGAACTAATGAAAAACTGTTTTTT. Amino acids: CASSSGQGGTNEKLFF. The rearrangement links TRBV5-5 to TRBJ1-4, with 11 nucleotides matching TRBD1. The V gene end was trimmed by 3 bases and the J gene end by 1 base; junction bases not matched to a gene: 2. The CDR3 loop spans 16 amino acids. Germline CDR1 is SGHKS and CDR2 is YYEKEE (reference sequence).

The genes are TRBV28 and TRBJ2-5; 10 nucleotides line up with TRBD2. Trimming removed 2 bases from V and 1 base from J; junction bases left unmatched: 4. The CDR3 contains 16 residues. In germline, CDR1 is MDHEN, CDR2 SYDVKM. The CDR3 sequence is CASSLIASGGQETQYF. As DNA, the CDR3 is TGTGCCAGCAGTTTAATCGCTAGCGGGGGCCAAGAGACCCAGTACTTC.

The V and J genes are TRBV12-3 or TRBV12-4 and TRBJ1-1; D is possibly TRBD1 (5 bases). This CDR3 contains 15 residues. V was pared by 7 bases and J by 0 bases, with 15 bases between. CDR3 residues: CASIVDNRMNTEAFF. The CDR3 DNA is TGTGCCAGCATCGTGGACAACCGCATGAACACTGAAGCTTTCTTT.

This clonotype was seen many times. The chain recombines TRBV7-2 with TRBJ2-1, with 13 positions matching TRBD2. The CDR3 totals 15 residues. Germline V gives CDR1 SGHTA, CDR2 FQGNSA. The ends lost 5 bases at V and 7 bases at J; junction bases unmatched: 5. CDR3 coding DNA: TGTGCCAGCAGCACTAGGACTAGCGGGAGTAATGAGCAGTTCTTC. Amino acid sequence: CASSTRTSGSNEQFF.

The chain carries TRBV9 and TRBJ2-2; D is possibly TRBD2 (5 bases). Deletions cut 0 bases from V and 6 bases from J, with 15 bases between. This CDR3 has 16 residues. CDR1 is SGDLS, CDR2 YYNGEE, per germline. This CDR3 reads CASSVAWSSGAGELFF. CDR3 DNA: TGTGCCAGCAGCGTAGCGTGGTCATCCGGGGCCGGGGAGCTGTTTTTT.

The rearrangement uses TRBV11-2 and TRBJ2-7, with D perhaps given as TRBD1 or TRBD2 (6 bases each). The CDR3 has 14 amino acids. The V end was cut by 2 bases, the J end by 6 bases, with 14 bases between. Germline V CDR1 and CDR2: SGHAT, FQNNGV. Written as DNA, the CDR3 is TGTGCCAGCAGCTTATCCAGGGGAGGTTTCGAGCAGTACTTC. It specifies CASSLSRGGFEQYF. The full variable domain, completed using reference TRBV11-2 and TRBJ2-7, is EAGVAQSPRYKIIEKRQSVAFWCNPISGHATLYWYQQILGQGPKLLIQFQNNGVVDDSQLPKDRFSAERLKGVDSTLKIQPAKLEDSAVYLCASSLSRGGFEQYFGPGTRLTVT.

This clonotype occurred many times. J is TRBJ2-3 and V is TRBV7-2; D is ambiguous. CDR1 is SGHTA, CDR2 FQGNSA, per germline. The V gene lost 0 bases and the J gene lost 2 bases, with 6 bases spanning the gap. CDR3 size: 14 residues. CDR3: CASSLATNTDTQYF. The DNA of the CDR3 is TGTGCCAGCAGCTTAGCAACGAACACAGATACGCAGTATTTT.

V and J are TRBV27 and TRBJ2-7; 7 nucleotides agree with TRBD1. Germline V gene data show CDR1 as MNHEY and CDR2 as SMNVEV (reference sequence). J was trimmed by 3 bases and V by 4 bases; bases with no gene match: 6. This CDR3 has 14 amino acids. CDR3 nucleotides: TGTGCCAGCAGTTCGACAGGGTATCACTACGAGCAGTACTTC. Its protein is CASSSTGYHYEQYF.

This clonotype was found many times. In DNA form, the CDR3 reads TGTGCCAGCAGTTCCATTAACTTCCGGGCAGATACGCAGTATTTT. This translates into CASSSINFRADTQYF. The V call is TRBV28, the J call TRBJ2-3; D remains ambiguous. Germline values: CDR1 MDHEN, CDR2 SYDVKM. The CDR3 loop spans 15 amino acids. V was cut by 4 bases and J by 4 bases, with 15 bases left in between.

The V call is TRBV20-1, the J call TRBJ2-1; D is unresolved. There are 12 residues in the CDR3. Looked up from germline, CDR1 is DFQATT and CDR2 is SNEGSKA (reference sequence). V lost 1 base and J lost 7, with 8 bases in between. CDR3: CSARGNGNEQFF. The CDR3 DNA sequence: TGCAGTGCTAGAGGGAATGGGAATGAGCAGTTCTTC.

The V call is TRBV15, the J call TRBJ2-7; 9 bases align to TRBD2. Looked up from germline, CDR1 is LNHNV and CDR2 is YYDKDF (reference sequence). V lost 6 bases, J lost 6 bases, and 18 bases stayed unmatched. This CDR3 comprises 17 residues. The CDR3 region is CATRTGTSRRVPREQYF. The CDR3 DNA follows: TGTGCCACCAGAACCGGGACTAGCAGGAGGGTCCCTCGCGAGCAGTACTTC.

The V gene is TRBV6-1, the J gene TRBJ2-2; 7 positions agree with TRBD1. J lost 4 bases, V lost 6 bases, and 14 bases had no gene match. This CDR3 region has 17 residues. Looked up from germline, CDR1 is MNHNS and CDR2 is SASEGT. The CDR3 loop reads CASRTPDGQDVTGELFF. The DNA for the CDR3 is TGTGCCAGCAGAACCCCGGACGGACAGGATGTCACCGGGGAGCTGTTTTTT.

The sample holds many counts of this clonotype. The rearrangement uses TRBV6-5 and TRBJ2-3; weak D call: TRBD2 (6 bases). V was pared by 2 bases and J by 1 base, with 10 bases between. CDR3 size: 15 residues. Germline V gene data show CDR1 as MNHEY and CDR2 as SVGAGI. The CDR3 nucleotides read TGTGCCAGCAGTTACACCGGAGGGGGCACAGATACGCAGTATTTT. Residues: CASSYTGGGTDTQYF.

This clonotype has at least ten counts. The chain joins TRBV11-3 to TRBJ2-2; 9 bases align to TRBD2. The CDR3 has 15 amino acids. The germline V gene has CDR1 SGHNT and CDR2 YENEEA. After removal of 5 bases from V and 6 bases from J, the junction contained 7 bases not matched to a gene. The CDR3 nucleotides are TGTGCCAGCAGCGCCGCGGGACTAGCATCCGGGGAGCTGTTTTTT. Protein sequence: CASSAAGLASGELFF.

This clonotype was seen only a few times. V usage is TRBV6-1 and J usage is TRBJ1-3; D remains unclear. CDR1 MNHNS and CDR2 SASEGT come from the germline V gene. This CDR3 comprises 11 residues. The V end was cut by 5 bases, the J end by 7 bases, with 6 bases between. The CDR3 bases are TGTGCCAGCAGTTCGGAGAACACCATATATTTT. Encoded protein: CASSSENTIYF.

V and J are TRBV9 and TRBJ2-5; D possibly corresponds to TRBD2 (6 bases). The CDR3 covers 15 residues. The V and J ends lost 0 bases and 5 bases respectively, with 14 bases between them. The germline CDR1 and CDR2 sequences are SGDLS and YYNGEE. In DNA, the CDR3 is TGTGCCAGCAGCGTAGGACCAGGGAGGAAGGAGACCCAGTACTTC. It encodes CASSVGPGRKETQYF.